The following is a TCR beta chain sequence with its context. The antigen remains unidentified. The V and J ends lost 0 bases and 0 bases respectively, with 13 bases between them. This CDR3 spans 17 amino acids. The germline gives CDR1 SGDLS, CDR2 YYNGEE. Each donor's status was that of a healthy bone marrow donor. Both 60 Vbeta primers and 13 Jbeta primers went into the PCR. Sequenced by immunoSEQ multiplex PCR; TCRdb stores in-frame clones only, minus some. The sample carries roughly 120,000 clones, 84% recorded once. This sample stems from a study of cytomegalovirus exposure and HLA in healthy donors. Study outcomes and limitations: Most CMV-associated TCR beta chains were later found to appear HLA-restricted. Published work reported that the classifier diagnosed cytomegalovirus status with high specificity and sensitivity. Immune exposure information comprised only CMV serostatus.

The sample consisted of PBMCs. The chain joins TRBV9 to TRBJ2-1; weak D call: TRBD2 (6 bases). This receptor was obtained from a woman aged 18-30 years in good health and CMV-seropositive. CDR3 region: CASSVGVGSSSYNEQFF. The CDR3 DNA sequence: TGTGCCAGCAGCGTAGGGGTCGGGAGTAGCTCCTACAATGAGCAGTTCTTC.